The rows below give T cell receptor beta chains drawn from one sample of a study of Ad26.COV2.S vaccination and SARS-CoV-2 variants. Produced via immunoSEQ multiplex PCR; TCRdb's table is partial and in-frame only. This table holds approximately 400,000 clones, 80% to 90% found once. The material sequenced was peripheral blood, taken in a trial of Ad26.COV2.S vaccine versus placebo. All receptors come from a person aged 18 to 59 who received the Ad26.COV2.S COVID-19 vaccine or a placebo. The CDR3 runs from the conserved cysteine through the conserved F or W. D genes are given only for firm matches. Not all rows give a size; the values are once, few, many and, for expanded clones, a class.

>few|TRBJ1-2|13|.|TRBV18
TGTGCCAGCTCACCAGGGGGCACCTATGGCTACACCTTC
CASSPGGTYGYTF
>.|TRBJ2-2|14|.|TRBV27
TGTGCCAGCAGTTTTGGAAGTCCCACCGGGGAGCTGTTTTTT
CASSFGSPTGELFF
>once|TRBJ1-5|15|.|TRBV5-4
TGTGCCAGCAGCTTGGGGGGGACTGCCAATCAGCCCCAGCATTTT
CASSLGGTANQPQHF
>once|TRBJ2-4|13|TRBD1|TRBV11-3
TGTGCCAGCAGCCGGGACAGGGGGCACATTCAGTACTTC
CASSRDRGHIQYF
>once|TRBJ2-7|14|TRBD2|TRBV10-2
TGCGCCAGCAGCCTTAGCGGGACCCTGCTCGAGCAGTACTTC
CASSLSGTLLEQYF
>.|TRBJ1-2|15|.|TRBV9
TGTGCCAGCAGCGTAGCTGGGGCAGGGGTCTATGGCTACACCTTC
CASSVAGAGVYGYTF
>.|TRBJ2-3|16|.|TRBV12-2
TGTGCAAGCCGTCCCATGGTAGCGGGGGACACAGATACGCAGTATTTT
CASRPMVAGDTDTQYF
>.|TRBJ2-2|14|.|TRBV2
TGTGCCAGCACCCTGACATTGAACACCGGGGAGCTGTTTTTT
CASTLTLNTGELFF
>.|TRBJ2-2|16|.|TRBV25-1
TGTGCCAGCAGTGAATACGGAGGGGCTAACACCGGGGAGCTGTTTTTT
CASSEYGGANTGELFF
>.|TRBJ1-4|11|.|TRBV14
TGTGCCAGGACGATTAATGAAAAACTGTTTTTT
CARTINEKLFF
>.|TRBJ1-1|13|.|TRBV5-1
TGCGCCAGCACCCCAAGGGTGAACACTGAAGCTTTCTTT
CASTPRVNTEAFF
>.|TRBJ1-5|16|.|TRBV5-1
TGCGCCAGCAGCTTGTTTCGGGGGCTGAGCAATCAGCCCCAGCATTTT
CASSLFRGLSNQPQHF
>.|TRBJ2-2|15|.|TRBV27
TGTGCCAGCAGTTTAAACCCTAGTAACACCGGGGAGCTGTTTTTT
CASSLNPSNTGELFF
>.|TRBJ2-7|14|.|TRBV27
TGTGCCAGCAGTTTACACCTCGGAGGGTGGGAGCAGTACTTC
CASSLHLGGWEQYF
>.|TRBJ2-3|17|TRBD2|TRBV5-1
TGCGCCAGCAGCTCGGGTCTCGACTCGCGGGGGACAGATACGCAGTATTTT
CASSSGLDSRGTDTQYF
>.|TRBJ1-1|21|.|TRBV4-1
TGCGCCAGCAGCCCACAACAAGGGTACAGGGAAGTAGACGAGAGGGGAAATGAAGCTTTCTTT
CASSPQQGYREVDERGNEAFF